This passage covers 7 T cell receptor beta chains from one sample sequenced in a study of T cell changes during pregnancy in multiple sclerosis. Assay: immunoSEQ multiplex PCR; the TCRdb copy retains only in-frame clones and omits some. The top ten hold 0.39% of the sample, which has fewer than 65,000 clones, 80% to 95% seen once. The source was CD4+ T cells from peripheral blood mononuclear cells, collected after pregnancy. The origin of the receptors is a female donor with multiple sclerosis, enrolled in a pregnancy study.

This chain links TRBV29-1 with TRBJ1-1, with TRBD1 as a possible D gene (5 bases). V lost 2 bases and J 1 base, leaving 14 bases between the germline ends. Germline-derived CDR1 and CDR2 are SQVTM and ANQGSEA. The CDR3 has 15 amino acids. The CDR3 loop reads CSVETTYRKNTEAFF. In DNA form, the CDR3 reads TGCAGCGTTGAAACTACGTACAGGAAGAACACTGAAGCTTTCTTT.

The gene calls are TRBV6-5 and TRBJ2-1; 10 positions agree with TRBD2. In germline, CDR1 is MNHEY, CDR2 SVGAGI. The V gene end was trimmed by 2 bases and the J gene end by 4 bases; junction bases not matched to a gene: 2. The CDR3 totals 15 residues. DNA for the CDR3: TGTGCCAGCAGTTACCGGACTAGCGGTTACAATGAGCAGTTCTTC. Translated, it gives CASSYRTSGYNEQFF.

V is TRBV6-1 and J is TRBJ2-1; 13 bases line up with TRBD2. CDR3 length: 15 amino acids. CDR1 and CDR2 from the germline V gene are MNHNS and SASEGT. Trimming cost V 3 bases and J 6 bases; bases outside gene matches: 2. CDR3 nucleotide sequence: TGTGCCAGCAGTGAGGGGACTAGCGGGATCAATGAGCAGTTCTTC. Translation: CASSEGTSGINEQFF.

This clone occurred a few times. The chain couples TRBV7-2 to TRBJ2-5, with D possibly being TRBD2 (7 bases). Germline V CDR1 and CDR2: SGHTA, FQGNSA. This CDR3 has 15 residues. The V end lost 5 bases, the J end lost 2 bases, and 15 bases lay between the germline ends. The CDR3 reads CASSKGGAGQETQYF. The CDR3 DNA is TGTGCCAGCAGCAAAGGGGGGGCAGGGCAAGAGACCCAGTACTTC.

The chain has TRBV29-1 and TRBJ2-7; 9 nucleotides line up with TRBD2. V trimming: 5 bases; J trimming: 1 base; junction bases outside the gene matches: 15. This CDR3 has 17 amino acids. Germline-derived CDR1 and CDR2 are SQVTM and ANQGSEA. DNA for the CDR3: TGCAGCGTTACGGCCCTGGGCGGGAGGGCGCGGTCCTACGAGCAGTACTTC. This translates into CSVTALGGRARSYEQYF.

This chain joins TRBV5-4 and TRBJ1-1; D might be TRBD1 (6 bases). V gave up 3 bases and J gave up 0 bases, with 18 bases separating them. This CDR3 has 17 amino acids. CDR1 is SGHNT, CDR2 YYREEE, per germline (reference sequence). The CDR3 coding sequence is TGTGCCAGCAGCTCGATCTCCACCGGGACAATGAACACTGAAGCTTTCTTT. Protein sequence: CASSSISTGTMNTEAFF.

The rearrangement links TRBV11-3 to TRBJ2-5; TRBD2 might be the D (5 bases). The length of the CDR3 is 14 residues. In germline, CDR1 is SGHNT, CDR2 YENEEA. V was shortened by 5 bases and J by 5 bases, with 15 bases between the two germline ends. The chain's CDR3 is CASSLTSGMETQYF. The CDR3 nucleotides read TGTGCCAGCAGCCTAACTAGTGGTATGGAGACCCAGTACTTC. The complete variable domain, with remaining parts taken from reference TRBV11-3 and TRBJ2-5, reads EAGVVQSPRYKIIEKKQPVAFWCNPISGHNTLYWYLQNLGQGPELLIRYENEEAVDDSQLPKDRFSAERLKGVDSTLKIQPAELGDSAVYLCASSLTSGMETQYFGPGTRLLVL.